The 20 T cell receptor beta chains below were found in one sample sequenced in a study of T cells in Graves' hyperthyroidism and ophthalmopathy. Using RNA transcripts as the source, TCR beta CDR3 regions were amplified. RT-PCR in the first round (using the HTBI primer set) targeted the TCR CDR3. Each CDR3 protein gets one entry after TCRdb re-called the multiplex PCR reads with MiXCR. The sample has roughly 420,000 distinct CDR3 sequences, roughly 13% seen once. Sequencing was done on a sample of blood. Receptors were obtained from a woman aged 18-30 years with Graves' hyperthyroidism.

There are a few counts of this clonotype. This sequence joins TRBV10-1 and TRBJ1-2; D is unclear. The CDR3 totals 13 residues. Trimming stripped 2 bases from V and 9 bases from J, with 13 bases between. Looked up from germline, CDR1 is WNHNN and CDR2 is SYGVQD (reference sequence). CDR3 in DNA: TGCGCCAGCAGTGAGCACAGCGAGTATAGCTACACCTTC. As protein: CASSEHSEYSYTF.

The CDR3 bases are TGTGCCAGCAGCCGCCCGACTAGCGGGAGAGAGACCCAGTACTTC. Translation: CASSRPTSGRETQYF. The rearrangement links TRBV3-1 to TRBJ2-5; 12 nucleotides match TRBD2. V was clipped by 4 bases and J by 4 bases; unmatched bases: 4. The CDR3 covers 15 residues. Germline-derived CDR1 and CDR2 are LGHDT and YNNKEL (reference sequence).

This clonotype was found many times. The chain couples TRBV12-3 or TRBV12-4 to TRBJ2-2; unclear D gene. CDR3 length equals 16 residues. V lost 6 bases and J lost 1, with 15 bases in between. CDR3: CASSTFQALNTGELFF. The CDR3 bases are TGTGCCAGCAGCACTTTCCAGGCCCTGAACACCGGGGAGCTGTTTTTT.

Ten or more counts support this clonotype. The chain links TRBV20-1 to TRBJ2-3; unclear D gene. Germline-derived CDR1 and CDR2 are DFQATT and SNEGSKA (reference sequence). This CDR3 is built from 12 residues. V was trimmed by 5 bases and J by 3 bases, leaving 9 bases between them. The CDR3: CSAGPGTDTQYF. CDR3 nucleotides: TGCAGTGCTGGCCCCGGGACAGATACGCAGTATTTT.

This clonotype was picked up a small number of times. The chain recombines TRBV9 with TRBJ2-5; 10 bases fit TRBD2. Per germline, CDR1 SGDLS and CDR2 YYNGEE. The CDR3 spans 14 residues. V trimming: 4 bases; J trimming: 4 bases; junction bases outside the gene matches: 4. CDR3 residues: CASSPGTSAETQYF. CDR3 DNA sequence: TGTGCCAGCAGCCCCGGGACTAGCGCAGAGACCCAGTACTTC. Variable domain in full (rest from reference TRBV9 and TRBJ2-5): DSGVTQTPKHLITATGQRVTLRCSPRSGDLSVYWYQQSLDQGLQFLIQYYNGEERAKGNILERFSAQQFPDLHSELNLSSLELGDSALYFCASSPGTSAETQYFGPGTRLLVL.

The table lists this clonotype with a count of one. The gene calls are TRBV10-1 and TRBJ2-1; 9 bases align to TRBD2. V lost 5 bases, J lost 7 bases, and 9 bases stayed unmatched. Germline V lookup: CDR1 WNHNN, CDR2 SYGVQD (reference sequence). The CDR3 spans 15 residues. The CDR3 coding sequence is TGCGCCAGCAGTTCCTCCGGGACTAGCAAAAATGAGCAGTTCTTC. It is translated as CASSSSGTSKNEQFF.

V and J are TRBV19 and TRBJ2-7; a possible D gene is TRBD2 (5 bases). The germline V gene encodes CDR1 LNHDA and CDR2 SQIVND (reference sequence). Deletions cut 3 bases from V and 3 bases from J, with 9 bases between. The CDR3 spans 13 residues. The CDR3 loop is CASSISANYEQYF. CDR3 bases: TGTGCCAGTAGTATTAGCGCAAACTACGAGCAGTACTTC.

This clonotype was found many times. V usage is TRBV20-1 and J usage is TRBJ2-7; tentative D call: TRBD1 (6 bases). Germline V CDR1 and CDR2: DFQATT, SNEGSKA (reference sequence). The CDR3 runs to 13 residues. Trimming took off 1 base at V and 4 bases at J, with 11 bases between the two ends. The chain's CDR3 is CSARAETGYEQYF. The CDR3 coding sequence is TGCAGTGCTAGAGCCGAAACAGGGTACGAGCAGTACTTC.

This clonotype was observed at least ten times. The chain joins TRBV6-1 to TRBJ2-7; D is undetermined. Germline CDR1 reads MNHNS; CDR2 reads SASEGT. The V gene lost 10 bases and the J gene lost 4 bases, with 14 bases spanning the gap. The CDR3 sequence is 12 residues long. The CDR3 loop reads CATVNSLYEQYF. DNA of the CDR3: TGTGCCACCGTTAACAGCCTTTACGAGCAGTACTTC.

This clonotype was recorded many times. The chain uses TRBV7-2 and TRBJ1-5; D call uncertain. Germline CDR1 is SGHTA and CDR2 is FQGNSA. CDR3 size: 15 residues. V lost 1 base and J lost 0, with 7 bases in between. The CDR3 reads CASSLGHLSNQPQHF. The CDR3 DNA follows: TGTGCCAGCAGCTTAGGGCATCTTAGCAATCAGCCCCAGCATTTT.

A few counts support this clonotype. The V and J genes are TRBV18 and TRBJ2-1, with 9 bases identical to TRBD2. With 6 bases clipped from V and 4 bases from J, the junction kept 10 bases outside the gene matches. This CDR3 has 16 residues. Germline CDR1 reads KGHSH; CDR2 reads LQKENI. The CDR3 protein is CASSLGGLAGYNEQFF. The CDR3 DNA reads as TGTGCCAGCTCGCTGGGCGGCCTAGCGGGATACAATGAGCAGTTCTTC.

This clonotype came up many times. The V and J genes are TRBV2 and TRBJ1-1; D is uncertain. The CDR3 consists of 13 residues. V was pared by 3 bases and J by 3 bases, with 8 bases between. Per germline, CDR1 SNHLY and CDR2 FYNNEI. CDR3 in DNA: TGTGCCAGCAGTGATCGCGGATACACTGAAGCTTTCTTT. This sequence encodes CASSDRGYTEAFF.

This clonotype has a handful of counts. The chain joins TRBV20-1 to TRBJ2-3; TRBD2 aligns across 9 bases. The CDR3 extends over 17 amino acids. The V and J ends lost 0 bases and 3 bases, in that order; junction bases with no gene match: 10. CDR1 is DFQATT and CDR2 is SNEGSKA in the germline V gene (reference sequence). The CDR3 DNA reads as TGCAGTGCTAGAGACCCTAGCGGGACCCGGCAAACAGATACGCAGTATTTT. Protein sequence: CSARDPSGTRQTDTQYF.

Worth noting for this clonotype: A read error may be the cause here, since a much bigger clone is one base away. V usage is TRBV5-5 and J usage is TRBJ2-7, with 12 nucleotides matching TRBD2. This CDR3 contains 15 residues. CDR1 and CDR2 from the germline V gene are SGHKS and YYEKEE (reference sequence). The CDR3 sequence: CAGSFRLAGVNEQYF. As DNA, the CDR3 is TGTGCCGGCAGCTTTAGACTAGCGGGAGTCAACGAGCAGTACTTC.

This clonotype turned up a few times. The chain links TRBV18 to TRBJ2-7; 7 bases fit TRBD1. Germline-derived CDR1 and CDR2 are KGHSH and LQKENI. This CDR3 has 17 amino acids. V shed 1 base and J 3 bases; nucleotides not matched to a gene: 12. The CDR3 nucleotides are TGTGCCAGCTCACCACAATTCCGGACAGGAAATTTCTACGAGCAGTACTTC. It translates to CASSPQFRTGNFYEQYF.

Remarks on this clonotype: The conserved phenylalanine or tryptophan normally closing the CDR3 is absent here, so this likely arose from a read error. The CDR3 sequence is CASSSGRLYEQYL. Here the CDR3 DNA reads TGTGCCTCTTCTTCTGGGCGGCTCTACGAGCAGTACCTC. The chain recombines TRBV2 with TRBJ2-7; D not resolved. Germline loops: CDR1 SNHLY, CDR2 FYNNEI. There are 13 residues in the CDR3. Trimming took 11 bases from V and 3 from J, leaving 17 bases between them.

The chain recombines TRBV29-1 with TRBJ1-6; TRBD1 aligns across 8 bases. This CDR3 region has 13 residues. The V gene end was trimmed by 5 bases and the J gene end by 10 bases; junction bases not matched to a gene: 7. CDR1 is SQVTM and CDR2 is ANQGSEA in the germline V gene. The CDR3 sequence: CSVKQGVESPLHF. For the CDR3, the DNA is TGCAGCGTTAAACAGGGGGTTGAGTCACCCCTCCACTTT.

This clonotype was observed many times. The V and J genes are TRBV7-2 and TRBJ2-7; the D gene is possibly TRBD2 (5 bases). The V gene's germline CDR1 is SGHTA and CDR2 FQGNSA. V was shortened by 3 bases and J by 2 bases, with 14 bases between the two germline ends. The CDR3 sequence is 15 residues long. The CDR3 region is CASSFDGETPYEQYF. As DNA, the CDR3 is TGTGCCAGCAGCTTTGACGGGGAAACGCCCTACGAGCAGTACTTC. Drawing the rest from reference TRBV7-2 and TRBJ2-7, the complete variable domain is GAGVSQSPSNKVTEKGKDVELRCDPISGHTALYWYRQSLGQGLEFLIYFQGNSAPDKSGLPSDRFSAERTGGSVSTLTIQRTQQEDSAVYLCASSFDGETPYEQYFGPGTRLTVT.

This clonotype appeared a few times. The rearrangement links TRBV6-2 or TRBV6-3 to TRBJ2-7; 7 bases map to TRBD2. Germline values: CDR1 MNHEY, CDR2 SVGEGT. This CDR3 spans 15 amino acids. With V trimmed by 0 bases and J by 5 bases, 7 bases remained unmatched. The CDR3 sequence: CASSYSPGGPNEQYF. In DNA form, the CDR3 reads TGTGCCAGCAGTTACTCGCCGGGAGGTCCCAACGAGCAGTACTTC.

This clonotype was observed many times. V gene TRBV5-1 combines with J gene TRBJ2-7; 11 positions match TRBD2. Trimming at V came to 4 bases and at J to 1 base, leaving 4 bases not matched to a gene. This CDR3 region has 15 residues. The germline V gene has CDR1 SGHRS and CDR2 YFSETQ. This CDR3 is CASSRTSGSSYEQYF. In DNA, the CDR3 is TGCGCCAGCAGCAGAACTAGCGGGAGTTCCTACGAGCAGTACTTC.